This T cell receptor beta chain was obtained from a study of radiation and T cells in renal cell carcinoma. Overall study context: Nephrectomy followed 15 Gy stereotactic body radiation by 4 weeks.

Study results and caveats: Top tumor clonotypes rose in blood 2 weeks post-radiation, then contracted.

Notes on this clone: As yet, its antigen is unknown.

The time point here: baseline pretreatment blood. Treatment here: 15 Gy SBRT to primary tumor, nephrectomy 4 weeks later. This renal cell carcinoma was of the clear cell type. Profiled with immunoSEQ multiplex PCR; TCRdb holds only in-frame clones, not every one. The sample lists around 140,000 clones, 88% occurring once. This CDR3 spans 13 amino acids. V shed 4 bases and J shed 5 bases, with 12 bases lying between them. Germline V lookup: CDR1 MNHEY, CDR2 SVGAGI. V usage is TRBV6-5 and J usage is TRBJ2-7; D is perhaps TRBD1 or TRBD2 (6 bases each). This TCR was recovered from a woman aged 70-85 years with renal cell carcinoma. Here the sequenced sample was blood, taken from a patient whose treatment included radiotherapy and nephrectomy. The CDR3 sequence: CASSLRRGHEQYF. The CDR3 bases are TGTGCCAGCAGTTTAAGACGGGGGCACGAGCAGTACTTC.